This TCR beta chain was sequenced in a study of blood T cell repertoires in COVID-19. The germline CDR1 and CDR2 sequences are SGHTA and FQGTGA. The junction had 10 bases not matched to a gene; V was cut back by 5 bases and J by 4 bases. CDR3 length: 16 residues. Original processing methods: Reference gene primer amplification yielded estimated nucleated cell counts. Profiled with immunoSEQ multiplex PCR; TCRdb holds only in-frame clones, not every one. V and J calls plus clone size are reproduced from that table; the DNA served to infer D and trimming. The sample lists 200,000 to 250,000 clones, more than 80% occurring once. The Seattle site enrolled patients during active infection and followed them longitudinally.

Sequencing used peripheral blood. The V and J genes are TRBV7-3 and TRBJ2-1; 8 nucleotides align to TRBD1. This clonotype was sampled from a woman aged 25 to 39 with COVID-19, enrolled during active disease. The CDR3 protein is CASSRPPGQEYNEQFF. For the CDR3, the DNA is TGTGCCAGCAGCCGGCCTCCGGGACAGGAGTACAATGAGCAGTTCTTC.